Listed below are T cell receptor beta chains from one sample, sequenced in a study of blood T cells in healthy people across ages. Using its own MiXCR run on the 5' RACE reads, TCRdb lists one record per CDR3 protein. The table lists around 670,000 distinct CDR3 sequences, 25% to 30% of them singletons. The specimen sequenced was blood. The receptors stem from a woman older than 75 in good health. CDR3s include the opening cysteine and the closing phenylalanine or tryptophan. D genes are given only for firm matches. For some rows the clone size is stated as once, few or many, or as a class when expanded; others skip it.

v_gene: TRBV20-1
abundance: many
j_gene: TRBJ2-5
d_gene: TRBD2
CDR3aa: CSAPRRTAGLQETQYF
CDR3nt: TGCAGTGCCCCAAGGCGAACAGCGGGGCTCCAAGAGACCCAGTACTTC

v_gene: TRBV20-1
abundance: many
j_gene: TRBJ2-5
d_gene: .
CDR3aa: CSASSSLVPEETQYF
CDR3nt: TGCAGTGCTAGTAGTTCCCTGGTACCGGAAGAGACCCAGTACTTC

v_gene: TRBV5-1
abundance: few
j_gene: TRBJ1-4
d_gene: .
CDR3aa: CASPWAATNEKLFF
CDR3nt: TGCGCCAGCCCATGGGCAGCAACTAATGAAAAACTGTTTTTT

v_gene: TRBV5-1
abundance: many
j_gene: TRBJ1-2
d_gene: TRBD1
CDR3aa: CASSPFSPNRGRNYGYTF
CDR3nt: TGCGCCAGCAGCCCATTCAGCCCCAACAGGGGCCGGAACTATGGCTACACCTTC

v_gene: TRBV5-1
abundance: many
j_gene: TRBJ2-1
d_gene: .
CDR3aa: CASSQGWLVNEQFF
CDR3nt: TGCGCCAGCAGCCAGGGATGGCTGGTAAATGAGCAGTTCTTC

v_gene: TRBV30
abundance: .
j_gene: TRBJ1-2
d_gene: TRBD1
CDR3aa: CAWSVPGQGTSNYGYTF
CDR3nt: TGTGCCTGGAGTGTTCCGGGACAGGGGACCTCTAACTATGGCTACACCTTC

v_gene: TRBV6-1
abundance: many
j_gene: TRBJ1-1
d_gene: .
CDR3aa: CATNRGDTEAFF
CDR3nt: TGTGCCACAAACCGCGGAGACACTGAAGCTTTCTTT

v_gene: TRBV20-1
abundance: many
j_gene: TRBJ2-5
d_gene: TRBD2
CDR3aa: CSARMGAGGRQETQYF
CDR3nt: TGCAGTGCTAGGATGGGAGCGGGGGGGCGGCAAGAGACCCAGTACTTC

v_gene: TRBV3-1
abundance: many
j_gene: TRBJ2-3
d_gene: .
CDR3aa: CASSQALEADTQYF
CDR3nt: TGTGCCAGCAGCCAAGCCCTAGAGGCGGATACGCAGTATTTT

v_gene: TRBV30
abundance: .
j_gene: TRBJ2-5
d_gene: .
CDR3aa: CAWSTTETQYF
CDR3nt: TGTGCCTGGAGTACGACGGAGACCCAGTACTTC

v_gene: TRBV27
abundance: many
j_gene: TRBJ2-5
d_gene: .
CDR3aa: CASSLNVGGRQYF
CDR3nt: TGTGCCAGCAGTTTAAATGTAGGAGGTCGCCAGTACTTC

v_gene: TRBV30
abundance: .
j_gene: TRBJ1-2
d_gene: .
CDR3aa: CAWTVGRIYGYTF
CDR3nt: TGTGCCTGGACCGTAGGACGGATCTATGGCTACACCTTC

v_gene: TRBV4-3
abundance: many
j_gene: TRBJ2-7
d_gene: TRBD1
CDR3aa: CASSQGWTGRYEQYF
CDR3nt: TGCGCCAGCAGCCAAGGTTGGACAGGTCGATACGAGCAGTACTTC

v_gene: TRBV28
abundance: many
j_gene: TRBJ2-1
d_gene: .
CDR3aa: CASSIQGGGPYNEQFF
CDR3nt: TGTGCCAGCAGCATCCAGGGGGGGGGCCCTTACAATGAGCAGTTCTTC

v_gene: TRBV5-1
abundance: once
j_gene: TRBJ2-5
d_gene: .
CDR3aa: CASSPTPGLGQETQYF
CDR3nt: TGCGCCAGCAGCCCCACGCCAGGACTCGGACAAGAGACCCAGTACTTC

v_gene: TRBV4-1
abundance: .
j_gene: TRBJ1-6
d_gene: TRBD1
CDR3aa: CASSPRGNQGQGKSPLHF
CDR3nt: TGCGCCAGCAGCCCGAGGGGGAACCAGGGACAGGGCAAATCACCCCTCCACTTT

v_gene: TRBV7-2
abundance: .
j_gene: TRBJ2-5
d_gene: .
CDR3aa: CAGSLAIAGETQYF
CDR3nt: TGTGCCGGCAGCTTAGCGATCGCGGGGGAGACCCAGTACTTC

v_gene: TRBV5-6
abundance: many
j_gene: TRBJ2-3
d_gene: TRBD2
CDR3aa: CASSLVAGAPAKTDTQYF
CDR3nt: TGTGCCAGCAGCTTGGTAGCGGGGGCCCCAGCGAAAACAGATACGCAGTATTTT

v_gene: TRBV5-5
abundance: many
j_gene: TRBJ1-2
d_gene: .
CDR3aa: CASSLVSPNYGYTF
CDR3nt: TGTGCCAGCAGCTTGGTTTCCCCTAACTATGGCTACACCTTC

v_gene: TRBV4-2
abundance: many
j_gene: TRBJ1-1
d_gene: .
CDR3aa: CASSQVVDTNTEAFF
CDR3nt: TGTGCCAGCAGCCAAGTGGTAGACACGAACACTGAAGCTTTCTTT

v_gene: TRBV20-1
abundance: few
j_gene: TRBJ1-5
d_gene: .
CDR3aa: CSARAGIYSNQPQHF
CDR3nt: TGCAGTGCTAGGGCAGGGATCTATAGCAATCAGCCCCAGCATTTT

v_gene: TRBV3-1
abundance: .
j_gene: TRBJ1-5
d_gene: TRBD1
CDR3aa: CACSQGAGSNQPQHF
CDR3nt: TGTGCCTGCAGCCAGGGGGCCGGGAGCAATCAGCCCCAGCATTTT

v_gene: TRBV7-2
abundance: many
j_gene: TRBJ1-2
d_gene: TRBD1
CDR3aa: CASSLGGRGNYGYTF
CDR3nt: TGTGCCAGCAGCTTAGGCGGCAGGGGGAACTATGGCTACACCTTC

v_gene: TRBV29-1
abundance: many
j_gene: TRBJ1-1
d_gene: TRBD1
CDR3aa: CSVGQGAGTEAFF
CDR3nt: TGCAGCGTGGGGCAGGGGGCGGGCACTGAAGCTTTCTTT

v_gene: TRBV6-6
abundance: many
j_gene: TRBJ1-2
d_gene: .
CDR3aa: CASALDYGYTF
CDR3nt: TGTGCCAGCGCGTTGGACTATGGCTACACCTTC

v_gene: TRBV12-3/TRBV12-4
abundance: once
j_gene: TRBJ2-3
d_gene: .
CDR3aa: CASSHSGVRTDTQYF
CDR3nt: TGTGCCAGCAGTCATAGCGGAGTAAGGACAGATACGCAGTATTTT

v_gene: TRBV27
abundance: many
j_gene: TRBJ1-1
d_gene: TRBD1
CDR3aa: CASSLSFPGQALEAFF
CDR3nt: TGTGCCAGCAGTTTATCGTTTCCGGGACAGGCTCTAGAAGCTTTCTTT

v_gene: TRBV12-3/TRBV12-4
abundance: .
j_gene: TRBJ2-4
d_gene: .
CDR3aa: CASSSPPGQPGTKNIQYF
CDR3nt: TGTGCCAGCAGTTCCCCACCCGGACAGCCCGGAACCAAAAACATTCAGTACTTC

v_gene: TRBV7-2
abundance: many
j_gene: TRBJ1-5
d_gene: .
CDR3aa: CASKINLGGQPQHF
CDR3nt: TGTGCCAGCAAAATTAACCTAGGAGGACAGCCCCAGCATTTT

v_gene: TRBV5-1
abundance: .
j_gene: TRBJ2-1
d_gene: .
CDR3aa: CASSVLTENEQFF
CDR3nt: TGCGCCAGCAGCGTATTGACAGAGAATGAGCAGTTCTTC

v_gene: TRBV27
abundance: many
j_gene: TRBJ2-1
d_gene: TRBD2
CDR3aa: CASSPTDLAGGPSEQFF
CDR3nt: TGTGCCAGCAGTCCCACAGACCTAGCGGGGGGGCCGAGTGAGCAGTTCTTC

v_gene: TRBV6-1
abundance: many
j_gene: TRBJ1-2
d_gene: .
CDR3aa: CASIMGHLLEYGYTF
CDR3nt: TGTGCCAGCATAATGGGACACCTCCTCGAGTATGGCTACACCTTC

v_gene: TRBV5-1
abundance: .
j_gene: TRBJ2-3
d_gene: TRBD1
CDR3aa: CASSPQTGAWDTQYF
CDR3nt: TGCGCCAGCAGCCCTCAGACAGGGGCTTGGGATACGCAGTATTTT

v_gene: TRBV29-1
abundance: .
j_gene: TRBJ1-2
d_gene: .
CDR3aa: CSADIGGYTF
CDR3nt: TGCAGCGCTGACATTGGGGGCTACACCTTC

v_gene: TRBV6-1
abundance: many
j_gene: TRBJ2-7
d_gene: .
CDR3aa: CASDRGLQYEQYF
CDR3nt: TGTGCCAGCGACCGGGGCCTCCAGTACGAGCAGTACTTC

v_gene: TRBV5-8
abundance: many
j_gene: TRBJ2-1
d_gene: TRBD2
CDR3aa: CASSWYSGPNMDEQFF
CDR3nt: TGTGCCAGCAGCTGGTATAGCGGGCCTAACATGGATGAGCAGTTCTTC

v_gene: TRBV7-2
abundance: .
j_gene: TRBJ2-3
d_gene: .
CDR3aa: CASTFIVDTQYF
CDR3nt: TGTGCCAGCACCTTTATAGTAGATACGCAGTATTTT

v_gene: TRBV10-3
abundance: few
j_gene: TRBJ2-7
d_gene: TRBD2
CDR3aa: CAISESMTSGSNEQYF
CDR3nt: TGTGCCATCAGTGAGTCGATGACTAGCGGGAGTAACGAGCAGTACTTC

v_gene: TRBV5-1
abundance: .
j_gene: TRBJ2-7
d_gene: TRBD1
CDR3aa: CASSRSPGQGVPYF
CDR3nt: TGCGCCAGCAGCCGATCTCCGGGACAGGGAGTTCCGTACTTC

v_gene: TRBV7-6
abundance: .
j_gene: TRBJ2-5
d_gene: .
CDR3aa: CASSLAGPLRETQYF
CDR3nt: TGTGCCAGCAGCTTAGCGGGCCCTTTGCGGGAGACCCAGTACTTC